The present entry profiles one TCR beta chain with its context. Its cognate antigen is unknown. The assay was immunoSEQ multiplex PCR, and TCRdb's table has in-frame clones only and misses some. The profile covers roughly 250,000 clones, with 85% to 95% appearing a single time and 0.5% to 0.7% taken by the ten largest. This sample stems from a study of T cell responses to AZD1222 COVID-19 vaccine. The CDR3 extends over 14 amino acids. Germline V gene sequence: CDR1 ENHRY, CDR2 SYGVKD. Between the trimmed V and J ends, which lost 4 bases and 5 bases, there was a span of 12 bases. Findings and limits, study-wide: Along spike, vaccine-associated CD4 TCRs were found throughout, with dominance at 160-218 and 743-854. Variant regions that are unmutated are reportedly the target of nearly half of spike-specific TCRs. Elevations in Spike-specific TCR breadth and depth followed administration of two AZD1222 doses. There were mostly white British donors and more females than males, and clonal diversity was possibly underestimated.

This TCR was sampled from an adult in good health. The sequencing here drew on peripheral blood, taken on day 0 of AZD1222 vaccination. The V call is TRBV10-3, the J call TRBJ1-5; no clear D. This CDR3 reads CAISVRASDQPQHF. The CDR3 DNA reads TGTGCCATCAGTGTGAGGGCCTCGGATCAGCCCCAGCATTTT.